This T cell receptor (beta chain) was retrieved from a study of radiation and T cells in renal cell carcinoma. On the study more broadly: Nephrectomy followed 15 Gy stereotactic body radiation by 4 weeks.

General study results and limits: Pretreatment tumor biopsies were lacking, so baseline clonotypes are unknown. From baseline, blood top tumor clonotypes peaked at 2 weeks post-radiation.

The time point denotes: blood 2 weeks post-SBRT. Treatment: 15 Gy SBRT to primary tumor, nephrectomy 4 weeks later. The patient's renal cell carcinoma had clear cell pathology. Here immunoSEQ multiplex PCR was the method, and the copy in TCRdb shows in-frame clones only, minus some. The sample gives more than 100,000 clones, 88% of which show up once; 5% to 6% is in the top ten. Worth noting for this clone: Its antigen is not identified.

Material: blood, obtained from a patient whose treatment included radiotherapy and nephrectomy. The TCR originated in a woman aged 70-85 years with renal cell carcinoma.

In DNA, the CDR3 is TGTGCCGGAATCTCTGGAAACACCATATATTTT. Amino acid sequence: CAGISGNTIYF. The chain combines TRBV6-1 with TRBJ1-3; D is uncertain. This CDR3 region has 11 residues. V dropped 11 bases and J dropped 0 bases, with 5 bases sitting between them. Looked up from germline, CDR1 is MNHNS and CDR2 is SASEGT.